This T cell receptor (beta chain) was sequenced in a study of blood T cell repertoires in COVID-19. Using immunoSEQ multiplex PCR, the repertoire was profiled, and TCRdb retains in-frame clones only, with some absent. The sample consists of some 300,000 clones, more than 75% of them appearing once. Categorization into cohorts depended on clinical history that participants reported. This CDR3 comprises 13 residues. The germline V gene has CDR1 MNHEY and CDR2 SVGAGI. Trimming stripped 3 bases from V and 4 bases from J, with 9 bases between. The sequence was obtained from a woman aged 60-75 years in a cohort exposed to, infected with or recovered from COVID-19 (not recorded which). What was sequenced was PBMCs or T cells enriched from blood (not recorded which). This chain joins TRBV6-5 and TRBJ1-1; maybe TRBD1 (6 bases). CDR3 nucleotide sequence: TGTGCCAGCAGTTATTTGGACAGCACTGAAGCTTTCTTT. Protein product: CASSYLDSTEAFF.